The rows below give T cell receptor beta chains drawn from one sample of a study of cytomegalovirus exposure and HLA in healthy donors. Sequenced by immunoSEQ multiplex PCR; TCRdb stores in-frame clones only, minus some. The repertoire holds under 130,000 clones, with roughly 79% as singletons. The specimen sequenced was PBMCs. The source is a man aged 50 to 59 in good health and CMV-seropositive. Each CDR3 is given with its conserved first and last residue. Fields, in order: J gene, V gene, clone size, D gene, CDR3 protein, CDR3 DNA. A D gene is named only where the DNA matches it firmly. Part of the rows lack a size; the others show once, few, many or a class for expanded clones.

J: TRBJ2-7
V: TRBV10-2
size: .
D: .
CDR3: CASSEQTFFYEQYF
DNA: TGCGCCAGCAGTGAGCAGACATTCTTCTACGAGCAGTACTTC

J: TRBJ1-1
V: TRBV7-9
size: once
D: TRBD1
CDR3: CSSSLGGTGKGHTEAFF
DNA: TGTTCCAGCAGCCTAGGGGGGACAGGGAAAGGGCACACTGAAGCTTTCTTT

J: TRBJ2-7
V: TRBV19
size: .
D: .
CDR3: CASSQTDLDSYEQYF
DNA: TGTGCCAGTAGCCAGACTGACCTCGACTCCTACGAGCAGTACTTC

J: TRBJ2-5
V: TRBV7-8
size: .
D: .
CDR3: CASSLGGLQETQYF
DNA: TGTGCCAGCAGCTTAGGTGGACTCCAAGAGACCCAGTACTTC

J: TRBJ2-6
V: TRBV6-1
size: .
D: TRBD1
CDR3: CASNTGEGANVLTF
DNA: TGTGCCAGCAATACAGGGGAAGGGGCCAACGTCCTGACTTTC

J: TRBJ1-3
V: TRBV5-4
size: .
D: .
CDR3: CASSSNRAGNTIYF
DNA: TGTGCCAGCAGCTCAAACAGGGCTGGAAACACCATATATTTT

J: TRBJ2-7
V: TRBV5-6
size: .
D: TRBD1
CDR3: CASSLPQGAGGHEQYF
DNA: TGTGCCAGCAGCTTGCCTCAGGGGGCAGGGGGCCACGAGCAGTACTTC

J: TRBJ2-7
V: TRBV19
size: .
D: TRBD1
CDR3: CASRDGQGPPYEQYF
DNA: TGTGCCAGTAGGGATGGACAGGGACCCCCCTACGAGCAGTACTTC

J: TRBJ2-1
V: TRBV27
size: .
D: TRBD2
CDR3: CASCPLAGVGFEQFF
DNA: TGTGCCAGCTGCCCACTAGCGGGAGTGGGGTTTGAGCAGTTCTTC

J: TRBJ1-1
V: TRBV5-5
size: .
D: .
CDR3: CASSLAEGSEAFF
DNA: TGTGCCAGCAGCTTGGCTGAGGGATCTGAAGCTTTCTTT

J: TRBJ2-7
V: TRBV27
size: .
D: TRBD1
CDR3: CASSRGQLYEQYF
DNA: TGTGCCAGCAGTCGGGGACAGCTCTACGAGCAGTACTTC

J: TRBJ2-3
V: TRBV18
size: few
D: TRBD2
CDR3: CASSGGTSLLDTQYF
DNA: TGTGCCAGCTCGGGAGGGACTAGCCTTTTAGATACGCAGTATTTT

J: TRBJ2-2
V: TRBV6-5
size: .
D: .
CDR3: CASSLKAGNTGELFF
DNA: TGTGCCAGCAGTCTCAAAGCTGGGAACACCGGGGAGCTGTTTTTT

J: TRBJ2-6
V: TRBV6-5
size: .
D: TRBD1
CDR3: CASTRTGPGANVLTF
DNA: TGTGCCAGCACCCGGACAGGACCCGGGGCCAACGTCCTGACTTTC

J: TRBJ1-2
V: TRBV27
size: once
D: TRBD1
CDR3: CAAGDRRNYGYTF
DNA: TGTGCCGCAGGGGACAGGCGGAACTATGGCTACACCTTC